This TCR beta chain was sequenced for a study of T cells in localized non-small cell lung cancer. V lost 5 bases and J 2 bases, leaving 19 bases between the germline ends. CDR1 is MDHEN and CDR2 is SYDVKM in the germline V gene. This CDR3 has 17 amino acids. This table comes from immunoSEQ multiplex PCR, and its TCRdb copy is limited to in-frame clones, with some not included. The sample includes about 72,000 clones, 84% of them seen just once. This chain uses TRBV28 with TRBJ2-1; possible D gene TRBD2, 6 bases. The input for sequencing was peripheral blood, taken before any cancer treatment. The clonotype was recovered from a female donor of 60 years or more with stage I lung adenocarcinoma. In nucleotides, the CDR3 is TGTGCCAGCAGTCCCCAAGCGTCGGGGAGGCCCTACAATGAGCAGTTCTTC. Translating gives CASSPQASGRPYNEQFF.